Listed here is a single T cell receptor (beta chain). The antigen remains unidentified. The data derive from a study of T cell responses to AZD1222 COVID-19 vaccine. Findings and caveats of the study: Clonal diversity was possibly underestimated, and the donors were mostly white British, with more females. When two AZD1222 doses had been given, Spike-specific TCR breadth and depth rose. In all cases, repertoires were sampled only after the peak T cell response. At study baseline, merely a handful of AZD1222 recipients were seropositive.

Germline values: CDR1 SQVTM, CDR2 ANQGSEA. This CDR3 is 13 amino acids long. Between the trimmed V and J ends, which lost 6 bases and 0 bases, there was a span of 11 bases. The assay was immunoSEQ multiplex PCR, and TCRdb's table has in-frame clones only and misses some. The sample carries more than 150,000 clones, 85% to 90% recorded once. The rearrangement uses TRBV29-1 and TRBJ1-1, with D tentatively TRBD1 (5 bases). This specimen was peripheral blood, taken on day 0 of AZD1222 vaccination. The source is an adult in good health. Here the CDR3 reads CSVHGGVNTEAFF. In nucleotides, the CDR3 is TGCAGCGTCCACGGGGGGGTGAACACTGAAGCTTTCTTT.